This T cell receptor beta chain was sequenced in a study of blood T cell repertoires in COVID-19. Study background: There were acute and convalescent COVID-19 samples, and they came from the United States, Italy and Spain. T cells, B-cell-depleted T cells, or PBMCs supplied cDNA or gDNA.

Losses at the gene ends were 6 bases for V and 0 bases for J; bases not matched to a gene: 6. The CDR3 extends over 14 amino acids. Per germline, CDR1 SGHDT and CDR2 YYEEEE. Original analysis: It was from reference gene primer amplification that nucleated cell counts were estimated. Assay: immunoSEQ multiplex PCR; the TCRdb copy retains only in-frame clones and omits some. For V, J and clone size, that table is used; D and trimming come from the DNA. The sample includes about 200,000 clones, roughly 80% of them seen just once. The origin of this receptor is a man aged 60 to 69 with acute or convalescent COVID-19. The chain uses TRBV5-6 and TRBJ2-7; 7 bases map to TRBD2. Material: peripheral blood. The CDR3 bases are TGTGCCAGCACCCACCTAGCGGTCTCCTACGAGCAGTACTTC. Amino acid sequence: CASTHLAVSYEQYF.